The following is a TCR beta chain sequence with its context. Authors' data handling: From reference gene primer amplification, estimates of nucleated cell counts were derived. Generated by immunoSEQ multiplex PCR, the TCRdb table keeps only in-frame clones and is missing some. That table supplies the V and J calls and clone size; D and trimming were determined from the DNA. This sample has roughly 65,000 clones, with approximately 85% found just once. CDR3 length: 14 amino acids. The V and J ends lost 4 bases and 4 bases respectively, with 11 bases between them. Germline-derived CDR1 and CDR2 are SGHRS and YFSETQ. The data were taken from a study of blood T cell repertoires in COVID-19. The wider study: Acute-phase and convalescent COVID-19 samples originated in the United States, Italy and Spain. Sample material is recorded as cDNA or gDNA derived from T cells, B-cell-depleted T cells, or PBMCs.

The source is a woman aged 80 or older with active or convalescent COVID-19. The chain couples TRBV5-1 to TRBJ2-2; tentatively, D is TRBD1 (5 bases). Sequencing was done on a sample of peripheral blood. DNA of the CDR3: TGCGCCAGCAGCCAGGACACCAGCACCGGGGAGCTGTTTTTT. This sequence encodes CASSQDTSTGELFF. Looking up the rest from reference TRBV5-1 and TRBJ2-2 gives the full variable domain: KAGVTQTPRYLIKTRGQQVTLSCSPISGHRSVSWYQQTPGQGLQFLFEYFSETQRNKGNFPGRFSGRQFSNSRSEMNVSTLELGDSALYLCASSQDTSTGELFFGEGSRLTVL.